Included here is one T cell receptor beta chain sequence, with context. These data belong to a study of shared clonotypes between healthy human individuals. Study-wide background: For every donor, three CD4 naive, three CD4 memory, two CD8 naive and one CD8 memory plates were used.

Genomic DNA of every subset was divided equally among multiple immunoSEQ plates. This table comes from immunoSEQ multiplex PCR, and its TCRdb copy is limited to in-frame clones, with some not included. Of about 1,500,000 clones listed, around 97% are singletons. CDR3 length: 14 residues. Germline V gives CDR1 SGHRS, CDR2 YFSETQ. Trimming shortened V by 4 bases and J by 2 bases, and 12 bases separated the two germline ends. The chain uses TRBV5-1 and TRBJ1-1; D is unclear. The sequencing input was naive CD4+ T cells sorted from blood. Sample subset: CD45RA+ positively selected. This TCR was recovered from a man in his thirties or forties in good health. CDR3 loop: CASSPLPANTEAFF. The CDR3 DNA follows: TGCGCCAGCAGCCCTCTTCCTGCAAACACTGAAGCTTTCTTT.